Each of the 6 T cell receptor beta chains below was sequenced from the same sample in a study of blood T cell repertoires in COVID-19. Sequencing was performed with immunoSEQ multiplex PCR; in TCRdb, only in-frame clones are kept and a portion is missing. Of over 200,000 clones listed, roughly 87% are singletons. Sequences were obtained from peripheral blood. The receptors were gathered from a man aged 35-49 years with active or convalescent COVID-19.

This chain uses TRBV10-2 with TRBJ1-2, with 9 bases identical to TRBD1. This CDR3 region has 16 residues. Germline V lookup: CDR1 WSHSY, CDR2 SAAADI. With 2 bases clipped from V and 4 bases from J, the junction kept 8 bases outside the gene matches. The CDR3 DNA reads TGCGCCAGCAGTGAGGCGAACAGGGGGCTAATCTATGGCTACACCTTC. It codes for CASSEANRGLIYGYTF.

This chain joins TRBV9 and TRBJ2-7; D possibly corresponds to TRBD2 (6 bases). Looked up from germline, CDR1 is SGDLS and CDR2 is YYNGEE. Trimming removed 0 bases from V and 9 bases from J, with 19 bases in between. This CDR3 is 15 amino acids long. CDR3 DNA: TGTGCCAGCAGCGTAGATAAGGGGTTATTCGGGGGGCAGTACTTC. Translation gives CASSVDKGLFGGQYF. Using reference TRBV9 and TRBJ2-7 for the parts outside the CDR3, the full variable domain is DSGVTQTPKHLITATGQRVTLRCSPRSGDLSVYWYQQSLDQGLQFLIQYYNGEERAKGNILERFSAQQFPDLHSELNLSSLELGDSALYFCASSVDKGLFGGQYFGPGTRLTVT.

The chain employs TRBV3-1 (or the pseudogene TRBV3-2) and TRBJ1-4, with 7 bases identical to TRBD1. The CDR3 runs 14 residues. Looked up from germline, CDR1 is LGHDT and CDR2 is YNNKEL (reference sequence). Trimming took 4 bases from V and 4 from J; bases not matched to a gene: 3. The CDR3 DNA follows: TGTGCCAGCAGCCCACAGGGGAGTAATGAAAAACTGTTTTTT. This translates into CASSPQGSNEKLFF.

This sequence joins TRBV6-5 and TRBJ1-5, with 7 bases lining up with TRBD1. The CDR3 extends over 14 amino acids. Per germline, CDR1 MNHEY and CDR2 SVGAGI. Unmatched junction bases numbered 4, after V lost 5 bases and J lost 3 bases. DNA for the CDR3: TGTGCCAGCAGTCGACAGGGATACAATCAGCCCCAGCATTTT. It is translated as CASSRQGYNQPQHF.

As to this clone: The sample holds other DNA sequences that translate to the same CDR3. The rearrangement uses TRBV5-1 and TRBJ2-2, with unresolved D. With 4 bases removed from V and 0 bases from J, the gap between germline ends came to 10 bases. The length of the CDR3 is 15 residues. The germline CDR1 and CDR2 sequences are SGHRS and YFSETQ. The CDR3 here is CASSPRRANTGELFF. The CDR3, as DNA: TGCGCCAGCAGCCCCCGCCGCGCGAACACCGGGGAGCTGTTTTTT.

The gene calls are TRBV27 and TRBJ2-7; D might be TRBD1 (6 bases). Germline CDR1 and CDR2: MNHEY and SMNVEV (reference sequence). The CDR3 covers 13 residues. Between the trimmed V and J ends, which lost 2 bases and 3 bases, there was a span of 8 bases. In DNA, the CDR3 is TGTGCCAGCAGTTTAGGACAGTACTACGAGCAGTACTTC. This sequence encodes CASSLGQYYEQYF.